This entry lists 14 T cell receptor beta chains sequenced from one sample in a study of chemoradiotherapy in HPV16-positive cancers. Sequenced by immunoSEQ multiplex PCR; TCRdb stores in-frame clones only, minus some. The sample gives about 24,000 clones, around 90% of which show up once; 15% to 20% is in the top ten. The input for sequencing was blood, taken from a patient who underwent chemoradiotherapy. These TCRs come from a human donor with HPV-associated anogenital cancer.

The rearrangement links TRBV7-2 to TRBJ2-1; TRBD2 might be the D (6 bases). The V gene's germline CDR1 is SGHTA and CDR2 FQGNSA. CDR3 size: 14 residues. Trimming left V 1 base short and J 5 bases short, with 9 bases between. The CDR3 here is CASSLVGGDNEQFF. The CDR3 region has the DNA TGTGCCAGCAGCTTAGTCGGCGGGGACAATGAGCAGTTCTTC.

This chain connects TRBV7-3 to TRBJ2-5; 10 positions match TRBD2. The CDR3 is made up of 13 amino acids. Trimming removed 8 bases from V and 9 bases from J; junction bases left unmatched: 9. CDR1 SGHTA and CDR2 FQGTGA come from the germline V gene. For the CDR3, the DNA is TGTGCCAGCTTGCCTAGCGGGAGTGGTCCCCAGTACTTC. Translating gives CASLPSGSGPQYF. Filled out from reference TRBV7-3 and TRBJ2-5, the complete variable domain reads GAGVSQTPSNKVTEKGKYVELRCDPISGHTALYWYRQSLGQGPEFLIYFQGTGAADDSGLPNDRFFAVRPEGSVSTLKIQRTERGDSAVYLCASLPSGSGPQYFGPGTRLLVL.

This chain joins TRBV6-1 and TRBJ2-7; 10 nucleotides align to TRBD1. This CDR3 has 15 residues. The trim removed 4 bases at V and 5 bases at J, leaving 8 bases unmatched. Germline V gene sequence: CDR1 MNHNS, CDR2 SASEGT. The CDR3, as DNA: TGTGCCAGCAGTGGAGGGGGGACAGGGGTCGACGAGCAGTACTTC. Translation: CASSGGGTGVDEQYF.

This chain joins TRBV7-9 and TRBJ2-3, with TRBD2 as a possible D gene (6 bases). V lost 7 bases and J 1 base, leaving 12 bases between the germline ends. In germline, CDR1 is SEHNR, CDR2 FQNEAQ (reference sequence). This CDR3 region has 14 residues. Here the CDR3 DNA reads TGTGCCAGCAACTACGGGGGAGGCACAGATACGCAGTATTTT. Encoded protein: CASNYGGGTDTQYF.

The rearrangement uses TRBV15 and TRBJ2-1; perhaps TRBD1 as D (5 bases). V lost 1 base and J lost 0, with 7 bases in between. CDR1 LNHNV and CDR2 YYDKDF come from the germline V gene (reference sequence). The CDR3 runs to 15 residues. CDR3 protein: CATSRGQGSYNEQFF. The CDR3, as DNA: TGTGCCACCAGCAGAGGTCAGGGCTCCTACAATGAGCAGTTCTTC. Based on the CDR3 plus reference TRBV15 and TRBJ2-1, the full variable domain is DAMVIQNPRYQVTQFGKPVTLSCSQTLNHNVMYWYQQKSSQAPKLLFHYYDKDFNNEADTPDNFQSRRPNTSFCFLDIRSPGLGDTAMYLCATSRGQGSYNEQFFGPGTRLTVL.

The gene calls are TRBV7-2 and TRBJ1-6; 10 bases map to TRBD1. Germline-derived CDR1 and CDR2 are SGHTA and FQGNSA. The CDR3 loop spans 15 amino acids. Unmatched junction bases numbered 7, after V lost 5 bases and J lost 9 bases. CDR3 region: CASSPGQGFGSPLHF. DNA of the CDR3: TGTGCCAGCAGCCCGGGACAGGGGTTCGGTTCACCCCTCCACTTT.

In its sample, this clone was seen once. CDR3 nucleotide sequence: TGTGCCAGCAGCTTAGTCGGTTGGCCTTCTTCGGATACGCAGTATTTT. Encoded protein: CASSLVGWPSSDTQYF. The rearrangement uses TRBV7-2 and TRBJ2-3; no reliable D call. The V gene's germline CDR1 is SGHTA and CDR2 FQGNSA. V was clipped by 1 base and J by 6 bases, with 17 bases between them. The CDR3 spans 16 residues.

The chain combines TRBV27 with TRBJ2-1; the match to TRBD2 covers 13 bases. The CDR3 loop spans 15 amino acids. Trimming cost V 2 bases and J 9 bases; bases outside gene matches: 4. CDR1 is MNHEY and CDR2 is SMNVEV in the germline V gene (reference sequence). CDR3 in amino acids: CASSLTSGRAGEQFF. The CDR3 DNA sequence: TGTGCCAGCAGTTTAACTAGCGGGAGGGCCGGTGAGCAGTTCTTC.

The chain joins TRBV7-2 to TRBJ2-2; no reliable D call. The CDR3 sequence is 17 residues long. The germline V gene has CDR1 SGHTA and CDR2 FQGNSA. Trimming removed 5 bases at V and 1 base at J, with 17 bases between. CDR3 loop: CASSPPGSILNTGELFF. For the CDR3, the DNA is TGTGCCAGCAGCCCCCCGGGTAGCATATTGAACACCGGGGAGCTGTTTTTT.

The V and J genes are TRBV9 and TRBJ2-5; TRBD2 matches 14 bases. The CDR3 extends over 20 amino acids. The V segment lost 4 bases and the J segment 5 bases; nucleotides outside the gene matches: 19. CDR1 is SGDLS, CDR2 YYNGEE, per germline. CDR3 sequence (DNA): TGTGCCAGCAGCCTAATCCCCAGACTAGCGGGAGGGCATGCGGATGAGACCCAGTACTTC. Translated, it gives CASSLIPRLAGGHADETQYF.

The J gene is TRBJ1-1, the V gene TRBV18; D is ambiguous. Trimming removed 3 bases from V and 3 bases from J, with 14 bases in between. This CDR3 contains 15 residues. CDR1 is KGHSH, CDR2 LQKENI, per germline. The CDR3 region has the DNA TGTGCCAGCTCACCCTTGGGTGTCGGGGACACTGAAGCTTTCTTT. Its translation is CASSPLGVGDTEAFF.

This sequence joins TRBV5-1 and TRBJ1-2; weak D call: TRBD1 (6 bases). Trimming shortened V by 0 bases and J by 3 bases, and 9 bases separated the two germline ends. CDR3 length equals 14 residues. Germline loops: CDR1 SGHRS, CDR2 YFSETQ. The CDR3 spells CASSLGGGDYGYTF. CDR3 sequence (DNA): TGCGCCAGCAGCTTGGGAGGGGGTGACTATGGCTACACCTTC.

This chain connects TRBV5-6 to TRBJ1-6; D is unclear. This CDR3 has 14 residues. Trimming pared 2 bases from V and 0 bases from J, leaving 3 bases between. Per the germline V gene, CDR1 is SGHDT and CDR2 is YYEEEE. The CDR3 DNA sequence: TGTGCCAGCAGCTTACGCTCCTATAATTCACCCCTCCACTTT. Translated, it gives CASSLRSYNSPLHF. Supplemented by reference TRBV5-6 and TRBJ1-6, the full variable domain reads DAGVTQSPTHLIKTRGQQVTLRCSPKSGHDTVSWYQQALGQGPQFIFQYYEEEERQRGNFPDRFSGHQFPNYSSELNVNALLLGDSALYLCASSLRSYNSPLHFGNGTRLTVT.

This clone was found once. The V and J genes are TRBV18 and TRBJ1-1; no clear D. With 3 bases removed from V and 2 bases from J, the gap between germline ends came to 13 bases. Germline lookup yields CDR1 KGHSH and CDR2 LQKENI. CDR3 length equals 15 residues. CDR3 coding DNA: TGTGCCAGCTCACCGAGGGAGCAACGAAACACTGAAGCTTTCTTT. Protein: CASSPREQRNTEAFF.